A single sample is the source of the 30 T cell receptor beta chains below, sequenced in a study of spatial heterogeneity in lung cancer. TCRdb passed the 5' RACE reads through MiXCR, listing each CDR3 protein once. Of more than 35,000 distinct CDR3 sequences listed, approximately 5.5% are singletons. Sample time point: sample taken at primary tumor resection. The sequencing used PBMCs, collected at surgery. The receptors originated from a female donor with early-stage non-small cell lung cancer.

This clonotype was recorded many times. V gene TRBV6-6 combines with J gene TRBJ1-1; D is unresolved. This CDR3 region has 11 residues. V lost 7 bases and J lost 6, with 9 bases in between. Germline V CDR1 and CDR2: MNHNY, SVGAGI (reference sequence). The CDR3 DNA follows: TGTGCCAGCAAGGGAAGCGCTGAAGCTTTCTTT. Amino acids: CASKGSAEAFF.

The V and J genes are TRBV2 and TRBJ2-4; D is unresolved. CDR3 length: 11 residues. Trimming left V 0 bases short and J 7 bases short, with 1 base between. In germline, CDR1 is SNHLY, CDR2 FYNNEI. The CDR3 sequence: CASSEANIQYF. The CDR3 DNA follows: TGTGCCAGCAGTGAAGCGAACATTCAGTACTTC.

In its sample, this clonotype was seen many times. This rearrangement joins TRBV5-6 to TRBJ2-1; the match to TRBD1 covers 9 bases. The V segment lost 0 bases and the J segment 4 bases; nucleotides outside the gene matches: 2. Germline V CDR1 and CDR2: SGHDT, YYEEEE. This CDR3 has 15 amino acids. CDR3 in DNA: TGTGCCAGCAGCTTGGCGGGACAGGGTTACAATGAGCAGTTCTTC. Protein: CASSLAGQGYNEQFF.

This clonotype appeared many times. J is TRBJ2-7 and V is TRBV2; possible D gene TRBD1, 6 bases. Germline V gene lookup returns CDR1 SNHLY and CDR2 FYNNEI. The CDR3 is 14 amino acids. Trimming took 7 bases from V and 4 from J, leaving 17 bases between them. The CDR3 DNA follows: TGTGCCAGCAAGACGACAGGTCTGAGTTACGAGCAGTACTTC. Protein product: CASKTTGLSYEQYF.

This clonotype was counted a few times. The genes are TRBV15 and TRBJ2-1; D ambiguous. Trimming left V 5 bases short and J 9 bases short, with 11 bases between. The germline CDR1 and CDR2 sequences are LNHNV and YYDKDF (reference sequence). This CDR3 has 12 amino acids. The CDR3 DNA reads TGTGCCACCAGCCCCCGAGGTGGTGAGCAGTTCTTC. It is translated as CATSPRGGEQFF.

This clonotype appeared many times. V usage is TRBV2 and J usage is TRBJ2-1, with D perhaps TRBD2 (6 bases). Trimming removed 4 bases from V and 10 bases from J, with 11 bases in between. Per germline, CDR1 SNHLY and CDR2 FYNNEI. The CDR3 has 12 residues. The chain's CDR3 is CASSVRDLEQFF. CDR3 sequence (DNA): TGTGCCAGCAGTGTAAGGGACTTGGAGCAGTTCTTC.

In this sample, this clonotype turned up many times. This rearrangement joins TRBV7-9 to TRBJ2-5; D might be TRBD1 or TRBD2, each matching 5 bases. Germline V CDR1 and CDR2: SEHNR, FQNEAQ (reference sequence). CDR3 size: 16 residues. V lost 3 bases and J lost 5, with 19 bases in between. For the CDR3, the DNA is TGTGCCAGCAGCTTTTTCCCATTCGAATGGGGGGAGACCCAGTACTTC. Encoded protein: CASSFFPFEWGETQYF.

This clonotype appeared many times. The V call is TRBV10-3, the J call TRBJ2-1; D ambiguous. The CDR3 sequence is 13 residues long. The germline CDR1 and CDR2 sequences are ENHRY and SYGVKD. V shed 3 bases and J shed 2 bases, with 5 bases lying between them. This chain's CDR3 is CAISDRTYNEQFF. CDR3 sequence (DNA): TGTGCCATCAGTGACAGGACCTACAATGAGCAGTTCTTC.

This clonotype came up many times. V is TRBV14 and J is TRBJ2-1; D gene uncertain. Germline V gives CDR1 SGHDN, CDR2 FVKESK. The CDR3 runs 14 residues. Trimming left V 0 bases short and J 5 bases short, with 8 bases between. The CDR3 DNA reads TGTGCCAGCAGCCAAGAAATCCAACACAATGAGCAGTTCTTC. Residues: CASSQEIQHNEQFF.

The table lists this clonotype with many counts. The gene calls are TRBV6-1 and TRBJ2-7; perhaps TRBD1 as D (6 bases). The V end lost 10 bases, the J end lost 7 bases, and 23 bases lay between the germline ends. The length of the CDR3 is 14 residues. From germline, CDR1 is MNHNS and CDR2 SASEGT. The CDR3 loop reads CATTPGTKGREQYF. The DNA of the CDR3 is TGTGCCACCACGCCCGGGACAAAGGGCAGGGAGCAGTACTTC.

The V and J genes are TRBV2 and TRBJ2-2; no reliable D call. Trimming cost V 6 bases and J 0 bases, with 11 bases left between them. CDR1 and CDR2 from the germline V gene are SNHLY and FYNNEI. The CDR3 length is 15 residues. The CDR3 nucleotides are TGTGCCAGCAGCGGTAGGGCAGCGAACACCGGGGAGCTGTTTTTT. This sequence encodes CASSGRAANTGELFF.

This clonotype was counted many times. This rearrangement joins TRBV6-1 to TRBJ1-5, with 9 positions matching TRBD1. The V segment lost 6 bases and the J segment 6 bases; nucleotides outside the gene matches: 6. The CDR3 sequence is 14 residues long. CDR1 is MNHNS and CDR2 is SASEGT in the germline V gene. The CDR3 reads CASSLNRGLQPQHF. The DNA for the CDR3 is TGTGCCAGCAGCTTAAACAGGGGGCTTCAGCCCCAGCATTTT.

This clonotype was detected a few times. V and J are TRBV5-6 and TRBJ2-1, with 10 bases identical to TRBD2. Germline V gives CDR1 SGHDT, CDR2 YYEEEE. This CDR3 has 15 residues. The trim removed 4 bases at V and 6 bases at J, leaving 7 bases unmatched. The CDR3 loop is CASSPEGLAFNEQFF. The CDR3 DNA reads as TGTGCCAGCAGCCCGGAGGGACTAGCGTTCAATGAGCAGTTCTTC.

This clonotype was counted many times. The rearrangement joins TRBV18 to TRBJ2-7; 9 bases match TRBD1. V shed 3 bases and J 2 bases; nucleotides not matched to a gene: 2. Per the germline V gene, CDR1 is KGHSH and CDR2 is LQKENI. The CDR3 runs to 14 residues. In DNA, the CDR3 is TGTGCCAGCTCACCCGGACAGGGGCCCTACGAGCAGTACTTC. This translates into CASSPGQGPYEQYF. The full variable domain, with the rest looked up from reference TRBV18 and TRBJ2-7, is NAGVMQNPRHLVRRRGQEARLRCSPMKGHSHVYWYRQLPEEGLKFMVYLQKENIIDESGMPKERFSAEFPKEGPSILRIQQVVRGDSAAYFCASSPGQGPYEQYFGPGTRLTVT.

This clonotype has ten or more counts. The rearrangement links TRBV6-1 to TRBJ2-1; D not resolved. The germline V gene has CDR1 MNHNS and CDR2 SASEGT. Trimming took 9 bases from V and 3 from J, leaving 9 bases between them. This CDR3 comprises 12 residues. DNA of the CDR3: TGTGCCAGTCCCGACCGCTACAATGAGCAGTTCTTC. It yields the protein CASPDRYNEQFF.

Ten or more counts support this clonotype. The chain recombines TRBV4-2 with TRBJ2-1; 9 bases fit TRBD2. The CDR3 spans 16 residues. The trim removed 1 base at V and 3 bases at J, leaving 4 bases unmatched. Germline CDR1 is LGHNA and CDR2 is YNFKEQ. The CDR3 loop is CASSQGAGGLYNEQFF. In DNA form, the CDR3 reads TGTGCCAGCAGCCAAGGGGCGGGGGGGCTCTACAATGAGCAGTTCTTC.

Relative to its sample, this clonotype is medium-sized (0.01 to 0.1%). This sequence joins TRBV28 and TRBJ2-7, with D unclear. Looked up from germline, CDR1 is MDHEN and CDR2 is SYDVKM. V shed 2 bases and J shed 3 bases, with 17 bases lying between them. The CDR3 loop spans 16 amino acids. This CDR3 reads CASSLAVLGSDYEQYF. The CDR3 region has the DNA TGTGCCAGCAGTTTAGCCGTACTGGGCAGCGACTACGAGCAGTACTTC.

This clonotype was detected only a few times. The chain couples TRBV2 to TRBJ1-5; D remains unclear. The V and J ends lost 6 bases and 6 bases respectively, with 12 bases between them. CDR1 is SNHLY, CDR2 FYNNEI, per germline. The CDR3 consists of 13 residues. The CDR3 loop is CASSVEDSQPQHF. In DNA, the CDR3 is TGTGCCAGCAGCGTTGAGGATAGTCAGCCCCAGCATTTT.

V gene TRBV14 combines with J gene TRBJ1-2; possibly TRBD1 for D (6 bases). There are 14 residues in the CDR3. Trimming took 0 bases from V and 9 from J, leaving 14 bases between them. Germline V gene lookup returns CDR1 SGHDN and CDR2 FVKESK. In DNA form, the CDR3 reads TGTGCCAGCAGCCAAGATCGGGGGGCTCGGCGCTACACCTTC. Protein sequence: CASSQDRGARRYTF.

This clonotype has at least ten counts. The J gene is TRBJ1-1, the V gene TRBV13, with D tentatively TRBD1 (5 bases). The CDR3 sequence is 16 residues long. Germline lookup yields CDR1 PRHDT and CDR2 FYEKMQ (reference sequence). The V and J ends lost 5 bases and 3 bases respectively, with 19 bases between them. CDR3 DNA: TGTGCCAGCAGCACCCAACCCGGGGCGATGGACACTGAAGCTTTCTTT. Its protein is CASSTQPGAMDTEAFF.

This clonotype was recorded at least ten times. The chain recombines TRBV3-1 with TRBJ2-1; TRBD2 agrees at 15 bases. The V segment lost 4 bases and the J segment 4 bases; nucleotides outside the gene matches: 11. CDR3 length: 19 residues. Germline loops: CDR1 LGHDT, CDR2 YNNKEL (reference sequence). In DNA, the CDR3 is TGTGCCAGCAGCCCAACCGGACTAGCGGGGGGGCTGGAGTACAATGAGCAGTTCTTC. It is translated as CASSPTGLAGGLEYNEQFF.

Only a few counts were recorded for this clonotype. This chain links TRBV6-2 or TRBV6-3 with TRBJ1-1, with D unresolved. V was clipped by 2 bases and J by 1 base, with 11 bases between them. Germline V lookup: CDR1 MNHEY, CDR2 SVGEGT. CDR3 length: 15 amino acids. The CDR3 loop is CASSYTAGENTEAFF. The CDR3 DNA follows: TGTGCCAGCAGTTACACGGCAGGTGAGAACACTGAAGCTTTCTTT.

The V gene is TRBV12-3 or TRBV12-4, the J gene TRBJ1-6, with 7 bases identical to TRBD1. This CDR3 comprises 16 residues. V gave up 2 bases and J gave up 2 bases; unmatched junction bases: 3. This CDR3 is CASSLRDRPYNSPLHF. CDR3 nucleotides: TGTGCCAGCAGTTTAAGGGACAGACCCTATAATTCACCCCTCCACTTT.

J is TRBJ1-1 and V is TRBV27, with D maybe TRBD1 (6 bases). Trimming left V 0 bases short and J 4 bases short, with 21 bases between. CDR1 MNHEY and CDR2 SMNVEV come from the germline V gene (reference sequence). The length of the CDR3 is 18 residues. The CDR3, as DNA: TGTGCCAGCAGTTTATCTGGGTTTCGCCGCAGGGGAGCCACTGAAGCTTTCTTT. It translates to CASSLSGFRRRGATEAFF.

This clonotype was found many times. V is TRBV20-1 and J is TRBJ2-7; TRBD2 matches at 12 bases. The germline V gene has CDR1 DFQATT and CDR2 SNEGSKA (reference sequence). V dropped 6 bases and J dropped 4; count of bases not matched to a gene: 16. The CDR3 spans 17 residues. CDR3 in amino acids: CSALGASGGALTYEQYF. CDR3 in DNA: TGCAGTGCCCTTGGGGCTAGCGGGGGGGCGTTAACTTACGAGCAGTACTTC.

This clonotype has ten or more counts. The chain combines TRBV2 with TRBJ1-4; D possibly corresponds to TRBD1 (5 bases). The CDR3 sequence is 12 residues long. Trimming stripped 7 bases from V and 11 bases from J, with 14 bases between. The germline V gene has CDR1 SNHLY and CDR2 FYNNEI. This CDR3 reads CASNPTGGKLFF. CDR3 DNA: TGTGCCAGCAACCCGACGGGGGGGAAACTGTTTTTT.

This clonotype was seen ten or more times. The CDR3 DNA reads TGTGCCAGTAGTATCTTTGGGGCAGCAACCGGGGAGCTGTTTTTT. Protein: CASSIFGAATGELFF. The chain couples TRBV19 to TRBJ2-2, with D perhaps matching TRBD1 (5 bases). Germline values: CDR1 LNHDA, CDR2 SQIVND (reference sequence). With 3 bases removed from V and 5 bases from J, the gap between germline ends came to 13 bases. This CDR3 contains 15 residues. Looking up the rest from reference TRBV19 and TRBJ2-2 gives the full variable domain: DGGITQSPKYLFRKEGQNVTLSCEQNLNHDAMYWYRQDPGQGLRLIYYSQIVNDFQKGDIAEGYSVSREKKESFPLTVTSAQKNPTAFYLCASSIFGAATGELFFGEGSRLTVL.

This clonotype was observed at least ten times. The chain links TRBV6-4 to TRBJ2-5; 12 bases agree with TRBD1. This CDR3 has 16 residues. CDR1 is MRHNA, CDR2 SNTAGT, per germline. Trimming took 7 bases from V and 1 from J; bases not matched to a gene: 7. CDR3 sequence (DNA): TGTGCCAGCAATCGCGGGACAGGGGGCGTCCAAGAGACCCAGTACTTC. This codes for CASNRGTGGVQETQYF.

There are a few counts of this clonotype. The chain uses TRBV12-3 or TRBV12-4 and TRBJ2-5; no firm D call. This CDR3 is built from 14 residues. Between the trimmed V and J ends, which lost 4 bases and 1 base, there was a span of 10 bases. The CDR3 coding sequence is TGTGCCAGCAGTTCGCCCTCGGCCCAAGAGACCCAGTACTTC. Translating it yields CASSSPSAQETQYF.

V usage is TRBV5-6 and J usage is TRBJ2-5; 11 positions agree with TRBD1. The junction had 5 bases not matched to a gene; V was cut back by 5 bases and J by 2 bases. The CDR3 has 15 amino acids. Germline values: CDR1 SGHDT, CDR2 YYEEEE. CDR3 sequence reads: CASRFGTGGQETQYF. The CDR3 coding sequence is TGTGCCAGCAGATTCGGGACAGGGGGACAAGAGACCCAGTACTTC.